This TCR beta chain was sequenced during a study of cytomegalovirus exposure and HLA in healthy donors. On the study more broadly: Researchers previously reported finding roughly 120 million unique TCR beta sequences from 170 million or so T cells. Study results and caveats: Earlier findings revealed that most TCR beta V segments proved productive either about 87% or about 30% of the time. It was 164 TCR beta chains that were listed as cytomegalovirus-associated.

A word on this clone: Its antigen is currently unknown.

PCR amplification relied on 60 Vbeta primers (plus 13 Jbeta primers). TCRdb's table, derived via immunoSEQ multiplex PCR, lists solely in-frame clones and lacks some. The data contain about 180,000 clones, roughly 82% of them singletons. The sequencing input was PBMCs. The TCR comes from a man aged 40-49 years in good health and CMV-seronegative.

The CDR3 spells CASSKQGTGANVLTF. CDR3 nucleotides: TGTGCCAGCAGTAAACAGGGTACTGGGGCCAACGTCCTGACTTTC. The chain employs TRBV7-3 and TRBJ2-6; the D gene is possibly TRBD1 (6 bases). The V end was cut by 6 bases, the J end by 2 bases, with 11 bases between. Germline V gene data show CDR1 as SGHTA and CDR2 as FQGTGA. The CDR3 contains 15 residues.